The sample holds a few counts of the clone carrying this T cell receptor beta chain. The junction departs from the called germline gene at one end, perhaps through a read error. The PCR had 60 Vbeta and 13 Jbeta primers. Generated by immunoSEQ multiplex PCR, the TCRdb table keeps only in-frame clones and is missing some. The table records 140,000 or so clones, roughly 77% of them present only once. This record comes from a study of cytomegalovirus exposure and HLA in healthy donors. CDR3 length equals 14 residues. Germline V gene data show CDR1 as SSHAT and CDR2 as FNYEAQ (reference sequence). The sequenced sample consisted of PBMCs. The chain joins TRBV7-7 to TRBJ2-1; TRBD2 might be the D (6 bases). This receptor was identified in a woman aged 30 to 39 in good health and CMV-seronegative. CDR3 sequence reads: CASSLGDKAGEQFF. The CDR3 nucleotides read TGTGCTAGCAGCTTAGGAGACAAAGCGGGTGAGCAGTTCTTC.